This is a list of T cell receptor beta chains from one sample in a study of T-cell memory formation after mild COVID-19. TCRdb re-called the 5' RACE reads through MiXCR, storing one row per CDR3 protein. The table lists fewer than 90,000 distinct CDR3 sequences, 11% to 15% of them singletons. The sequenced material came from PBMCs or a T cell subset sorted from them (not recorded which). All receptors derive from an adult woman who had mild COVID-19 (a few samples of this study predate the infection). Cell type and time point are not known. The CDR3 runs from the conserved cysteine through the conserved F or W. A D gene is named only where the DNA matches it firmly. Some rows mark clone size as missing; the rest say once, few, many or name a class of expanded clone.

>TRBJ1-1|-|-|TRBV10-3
CAISGSGARTEAFF
TGTGCCATCAGTGGGAGCGGGGCCCGGACTGAAGCTTTCTTT
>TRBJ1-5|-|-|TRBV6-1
CASSEDEYLNQPQHF
TGTGCCAGCAGTGAAGATGAGTACCTCAATCAGCCCCAGCATTTT
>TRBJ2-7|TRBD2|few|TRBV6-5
CASSYGAGDGELYF
TGTGCCAGCAGTTACGGGGCGGGGGATGGGGAACTGTACTTC
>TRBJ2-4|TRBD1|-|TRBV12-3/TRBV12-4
CASSITGGHKNIQYF
TGTGCCAGCAGCATTACAGGGGGACATAAAAACATTCAGTACTTC
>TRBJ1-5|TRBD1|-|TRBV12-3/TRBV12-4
CASSMDRDGNQPQHF
TGTGCCAGCAGCATGGACAGGGACGGCAATCAGCCCCAGCATTTT
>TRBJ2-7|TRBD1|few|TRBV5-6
CASSSTGTGGGEQYF
TGTGCCAGCAGCTCGACCGGGACAGGGGGCGGCGAGCAGTACTTC
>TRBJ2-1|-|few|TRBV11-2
CASSSIIAGGSYNEQFF
TGTGCCAGCAGCTCTATCATAGCTGGGGGCTCCTACAATGAGCAGTTCTTC
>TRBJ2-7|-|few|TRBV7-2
CASSPTGLGYEQYF
TGTGCCAGCAGTCCCACCGGGCTGGGTTACGAGCAGTACTTC
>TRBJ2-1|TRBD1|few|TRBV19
CASSTGQGGKDEQFF
TGTGCCAGTAGTACGGGACAGGGAGGTAAAGATGAGCAGTTCTTC
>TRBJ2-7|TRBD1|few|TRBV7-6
CASSHRGQTYEQYF
TGTGCCAGCAGCCATAGGGGACAGACCTACGAGCAGTACTTC
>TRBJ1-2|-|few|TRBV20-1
CSAWDRGNYGYTF
TGCAGTGCTTGGGACCGAGGAAACTATGGCTACACCTTC
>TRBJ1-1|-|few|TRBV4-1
CASSQAGVREAFF
TGCGCCAGCAGCCAAGCAGGGGTTCGCGAAGCTTTCTTT
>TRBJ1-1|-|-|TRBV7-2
CASSLIFGTEAFF
TGTGCCAGCAGCTTAATCTTTGGGACTGAAGCTTTCTTT
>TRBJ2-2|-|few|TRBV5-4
CASSFWERVTGELFF
TGTGCCAGCAGCTTTTGGGAAAGGGTAACCGGGGAGCTGTTTTTT
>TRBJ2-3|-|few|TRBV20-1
CSARDQENVSGDTQYF
TGCAGTGCTAGAGACCAGGAGAACGTCAGTGGAGATACGCAGTATTTT
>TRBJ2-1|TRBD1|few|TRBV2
CGTRDRVYNEQFF
TGCGGAACTCGGGACAGGGTTTACAATGAGCAGTTCTTC
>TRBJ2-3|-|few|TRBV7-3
CASSLAGAGTDTQYF
TGTGCCAGCAGCTTAGCGGGGGCCGGCACAGATACGCAGTATTTT
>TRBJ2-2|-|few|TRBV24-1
CATRAYNTGELFF
TGTGCCACCAGGGCCTACAACACCGGGGAGCTGTTTTTT
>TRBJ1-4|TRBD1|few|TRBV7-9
CASSSMKPGTGGLRDEKLFF
TGTGCCAGCAGCTCCATGAAACCCGGGACAGGGGGTTTGAGAGATGAAAAACTGTTTTTT
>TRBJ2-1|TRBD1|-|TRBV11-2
CASSSTDRGNEQFF
TGTGCCAGCAGCTCGACGGACAGGGGGAATGAGCAGTTCTTC
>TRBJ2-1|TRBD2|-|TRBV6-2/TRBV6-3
CASSYRDPGGYNEQFF
TGTGCCAGCAGTTATCGGGACCCGGGGGGGTACAATGAGCAGTTCTTC
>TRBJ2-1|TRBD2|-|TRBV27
CASKREPLYNEQFF
TGTGCCAGTAAGCGGGAACCGCTTTACAATGAGCAGTTCTTC
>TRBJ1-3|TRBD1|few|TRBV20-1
CSATPRGLGNTIYF
TGCAGTGCCACCCCCAGGGGGCTCGGAAACACCATATATTTT
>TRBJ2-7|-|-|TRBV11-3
CASSLLGTRPSYEQYF
TGTGCCAGCAGCTTACTGGGGACTCGACCCTCCTACGAGCAGTACTTC
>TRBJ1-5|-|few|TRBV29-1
CSVVAEDQPQHF
TGCAGCGTTGTGGCCGAAGATCAGCCCCAGCATTTT
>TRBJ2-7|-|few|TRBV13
CASSLIGAGVRYEQYF
TGTGCCAGCAGCCTAATAGGGGCAGGGGTGAGGTACGAGCAGTACTTC
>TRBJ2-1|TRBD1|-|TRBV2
CASSDRGQLSSYNEQFF
TGTGCCAGCAGTGATCGGGGACAGCTTAGCTCCTACAATGAGCAGTTCTTC
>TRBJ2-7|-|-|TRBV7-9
CASSLVGGPYEQYF
TGTGCCAGCAGCTTAGTGGGGGGCCCCTACGAGCAGTACTTC
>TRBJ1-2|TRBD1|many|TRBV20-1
CSARISVTGGSTGYGYTF
TGCAGTGCTAGAATATCAGTTACAGGGGGCAGTACTGGGTATGGCTACACCTTC
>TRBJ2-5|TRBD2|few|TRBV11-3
CASSPWTSGSQETQYF
TGTGCCAGCAGCCCGTGGACTAGCGGAAGCCAAGAGACCCAGTACTTC
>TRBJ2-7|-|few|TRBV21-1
CASSKDHSAAGDREQYF
TGTGCCAGCAGCAAAGATCATAGCGCGGCAGGGGATCGCGAGCAGTACTTC
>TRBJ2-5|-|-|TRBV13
CASSPSRRTQETQYF
TGTGCCAGCAGCCCATCGAGACGGACCCAAGAGACCCAGTACTTC
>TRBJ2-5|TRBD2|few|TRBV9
CASSVSPAAGLAVKETQYF
TGTGCCAGCAGCGTATCCCCCGCCGCGGGACTAGCGGTGAAAGAGACCCAGTACTTC
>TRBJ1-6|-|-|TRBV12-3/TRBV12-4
CASSLGGSPLHF
TGTGCCAGCAGTTTAGGGGGCTCACCCCTCCACTTT
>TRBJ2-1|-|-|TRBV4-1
CASSQGVSEQFF
TGCGCCAGCAGCCAAGGAGTTAGCGAGCAGTTCTTC
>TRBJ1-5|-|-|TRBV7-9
CASSLVGYNQPQHF
TGTGCCAGCAGCTTAGTCGGATACAATCAGCCCCAGCATTTT
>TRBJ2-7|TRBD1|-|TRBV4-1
CASSPRDSDYEQYF
TGCGCCAGCAGCCCAAGGGACAGCGATTACGAGCAGTACTTC
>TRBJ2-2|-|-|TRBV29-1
CSVRTERGTGELFF
TGCAGCGTTCGGACCGAAAGAGGCACCGGGGAGCTGTTTTTT
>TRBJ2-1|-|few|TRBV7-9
CASSSARIGVTYNEQFF
TGTGCCAGCAGCTCCGCCCGTATCGGGGTGACATACAATGAGCAGTTCTTC
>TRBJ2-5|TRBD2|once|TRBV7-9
CASSPGLAGCQETQYF
TGTGCCAGCAGCCCCGGACTAGCGGGGTGCCAAGAGACCCAGTACTTC
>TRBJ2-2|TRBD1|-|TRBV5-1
CASRGQENTGELFF
TGCGCCAGCAGGGGACAGGAGAACACCGGGGAGCTGTTTTTT
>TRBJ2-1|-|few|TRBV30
CAWNDYNEQFF
TGTGCCTGGAACGATTACAATGAGCAGTTCTTC
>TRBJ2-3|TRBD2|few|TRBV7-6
CASSLYGAGGRSTDTQYF
TGTGCCAGCAGCTTATATGGAGCGGGAGGTAGAAGCACAGATACGCAGTATTTT
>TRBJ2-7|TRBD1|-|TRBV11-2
CASSNTWTGGTYEQYF
TGTGCCAGCAGCAACACATGGACAGGGGGGACCTACGAGCAGTACTTC
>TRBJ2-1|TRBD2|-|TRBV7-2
CASSLWSGIEQFF
TGTGCCAGCAGCTTGTGGAGCGGGATTGAGCAGTTCTTC
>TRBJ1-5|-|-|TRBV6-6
CASSYYAGGGQPQHF
TGTGCCAGCAGTTACTATGCGGGAGGAGGTCAGCCCCAGCATTTT